Listed here are 17 T cell receptor beta chains from one sample, sequenced in a study of breast tumors, draining lymph nodes, adjacent tissues. Axillary draining lymph nodes of breast cancer patients supplied the node samples. One entry per CDR3 protein, called by TCRdb with MiXCR from the multiplex PCR reads. The data contain about 130,000 distinct CDR3 sequences, less than 20% of them singletons. Sequenced sample: axillary lymph node tissue. These receptors all stem from a female donor with breast cancer. Some clones in this sample may be carry-over from other donors' samples.

This clonotype was seen ten or more times. The chain joins TRBV7-9 to TRBJ2-7; D gene uncertain. V shed 1 base and J shed 3 bases, with 7 bases lying between them. CDR1 and CDR2 from the germline V gene are SEHNR and FQNEAQ (reference sequence). The CDR3 runs 13 residues. CDR3 region: CASSLVPFYEQYF. DNA of the CDR3: TGTGCCAGCAGCTTAGTACCGTTCTACGAGCAGTACTTC.

Regarding this clonotype: Given a much more abundant clone one base away, this may be a read error. V usage is TRBV11-2 and J usage is TRBJ2-1; D call uncertain. This CDR3 is 13 amino acids long. The germline CDR1 and CDR2 sequences are SGHAT and FQNNGV. V lost 5 bases to trimming and J lost 9 bases, with 14 bases between them. The CDR3 region is CASSLLGYGEQFF. CDR3 bases: TGTGCCAGCAGCCTGCTAGGATATGGTGAGCAGTTCTTC. Full variable domain (rest looked up from reference TRBV11-2 and TRBJ2-1): EAGVAQSPRYKIIEKRQSVAFWCNPISGHATLYWYQQILGQGPKLLIQFQNNGVVDDSQLPKDRFSAERLKGVDSTLKIQPAKLEDSAVYLCASSLLGYGEQFFGPGTRLTVL.

On this clonotype: This may come from a read error, since a much larger clone is one base off. The gene calls are TRBV6-5 and TRBJ2-2, with TRBD1 identical over 7 bases. Germline CDR1 reads MNHEY; CDR2 reads SVGAGI. This CDR3 has 16 residues. CDR3 loop: CASSYGDRVNTVELFF. CDR3 coding DNA: TGTGCCAGCAGTTACGGAGACAGGGTGAACACCGTGGAGCTGTTTTTT.

This clonotype was recorded at least ten times. The gene calls are TRBV7-2 and TRBJ2-1; 9 nucleotides match TRBD2. V dropped 3 bases and J dropped 4; count of bases not matched to a gene: 1. From germline, CDR1 is SGHTA and CDR2 FQGNSA. The CDR3 runs 14 residues. The CDR3: CASSLTSGYNEQFF. DNA for the CDR3: TGTGCCAGCAGCTTGACTAGCGGTTACAATGAGCAGTTCTTC. The whole variable domain, filled in from reference TRBV7-2 and TRBJ2-1, reads GAGVSQSPSNKVTEKGKDVELRCDPISGHTALYWYRQSLGQGLEFLIYFQGNSAPDKSGLPSDRFSAERTGGSVSTLTIQRTQQEDSAVYLCASSLTSGYNEQFFGPGTRLTVL.

This clonotype has a count of ten or more. The genes are TRBV3-1 and TRBJ2-7, with D maybe TRBD2 (5 bases). Per germline, CDR1 LGHDT and CDR2 YNNKEL (reference sequence). V was pared by 0 bases and J by 1 base, with 19 bases between. This CDR3 comprises 18 residues. The CDR3 loop is CASSQDGSTGTLSYEQYF. DNA for the CDR3: TGTGCCAGCAGCCAAGATGGATCCACGGGAACGCTATCCTACGAGCAGTACTTC.

This chain connects TRBV27 to TRBJ2-1, with D tentatively TRBD2 (6 bases). This CDR3 spans 15 amino acids. V was cut by 2 bases and J by 3 bases, with 11 bases left in between. CDR1 MNHEY and CDR2 SMNVEV come from the germline V gene (reference sequence). The CDR3 reads CASSLTGAFYNEQFF. The CDR3 nucleotides are TGTGCCAGCAGTTTAACGGGAGCGTTCTACAATGAGCAGTTCTTC.

Ten or more counts support this clonotype. The rearrangement links TRBV20-1 to TRBJ2-2; no reliable D call. Germline lookup yields CDR1 DFQATT and CDR2 SNEGSKA (reference sequence). This CDR3 has 14 amino acids. V dropped 5 bases and J dropped 2 bases, with 12 bases sitting between them. The CDR3 region is CSASQSGNTGELFF. CDR3 nucleotide sequence: TGCAGTGCTTCCCAATCAGGAAACACCGGGGAGCTGTTTTTT.

A note on this clonotype: A much larger clone differs by one base, so this may be a read error. V and J are TRBV11-2 and TRBJ1-2; D is unresolved. CDR1 is SGHAT, CDR2 FQNNGV, per germline. The CDR3 covers 15 residues. The germline V and J ends were trimmed by 0 bases and 3 bases, with 11 bases remaining between them. The DNA of the CDR3 is TGTGCCAGCAGCTTAGAGCCCGCCAATTACTATGGCTACACCTTC. Amino acids: CASSLEPANYYGYTF. Full variable domain (remainder filled in from reference TRBV11-2 and TRBJ1-2): EAGVAQSPRYKIIEKRQSVAFWCNPISGHATLYWYQQILGQGPKLLIQFQNNGVVDDSQLPKDRFSAERLKGVDSTLKIQPAKLEDSAVYLCASSLEPANYYGYTFGSGTRLTVV.

Regarding this clonotype: The CDR3 does not end in the conserved phenylalanine or tryptophan, so this is likely a read error. This rearrangement joins TRBV11-2 to TRBJ2-7; 9 bases are shared with TRBD2. The J segment lost 2 bases and the V segment lost 0 bases, leaving 2 bases of the junction unmatched. This CDR3 has 15 amino acids. Germline values: CDR1 SGHAT, CDR2 FQNNGV. For the CDR3, the DNA is TGTGCCAGCAGCTTAGATGGCGGGGGGGCCTACGAGCAGTACCTC. It yields the protein CASSLDGGGAYEQYL.

This clonotype was observed many times. The V gene is TRBV9, the J gene TRBJ1-3; 10 bases map to TRBD1. This CDR3 has 18 residues. The V gene end was trimmed by 4 bases and the J gene end by 0 bases; junction bases not matched to a gene: 10. Germline V gene sequence: CDR1 SGDLS, CDR2 YYNGEE. CDR3 region: CASSLGQGKPPSGNTIYF. CDR3 DNA: TGTGCCAGCAGCCTGGGACAGGGGAAACCGCCCTCTGGAAACACCATATATTTT.

This clonotype was observed a few times. V gene TRBV28 combines with J gene TRBJ2-1, with D unclear. From germline, CDR1 is MDHEN and CDR2 SYDVKM. Deletions cut 5 bases from V and 0 bases from J, with 5 bases between. The CDR3 consists of 13 residues. The CDR3: CASSPVSYNEQFF. The CDR3 DNA reads as TGTGCCAGCAGTCCGGTCTCCTACAATGAGCAGTTCTTC.

This clonotype was seen at least ten times. This sequence joins TRBV28 and TRBJ1-3; D gene ambiguous. Germline V lookup: CDR1 MDHEN, CDR2 SYDVKM. This CDR3 has 13 residues. V was trimmed by 2 bases and J by 0 bases, leaving 2 bases between them. The CDR3 nucleotides are TGTGCCAGCAGTTTACTCTCTGGAAACACCATATATTTT. This encodes CASSLLSGNTIYF.

Many counts were recorded for this clonotype. The V and J genes are TRBV30 and TRBJ2-2; D uncertain. With 6 bases removed from V and 2 bases from J, the gap between germline ends came to 10 bases. Germline CDR1 reads GTSNPN; CDR2 reads SVGIG (reference sequence). The CDR3 spans 13 residues. The CDR3: CACHVRNTGELFF. In nucleotides, the CDR3 is TGTGCCTGTCACGTCCGTAACACCGGGGAGCTGTTTTTT.

About this clonotype itself: A much more abundant neighbour one base away suggests this may be a read error. This chain uses TRBV3-1 with TRBJ2-7, with a tentative D call TRBD1 (6 bases). Germline values: CDR1 LGHDT, CDR2 YNNKEL (reference sequence). CDR3 size: 14 residues. DNA of the CDR3: TGTGCCAGCAGCCAAGCTGGGGGCTCCTACGAGCAGTGCTTC. It specifies CASSQAGGSYEQCF.

This clonotype showed up many times. This chain connects TRBV10-3 to TRBJ1-5; D call uncertain. CDR1 ENHRY and CDR2 SYGVKD come from the germline V gene. V lost 2 bases and J lost 9, with 11 bases in between. The CDR3 is 13 amino acids. CDR3 sequence reads: CAISEEGVRPQHF. DNA for the CDR3: TGTGCCATCAGTGAGGAGGGAGTGAGGCCCCAGCATTTT.

This clonotype has a count of ten or more. The chain is built from TRBV28 and TRBJ2-1, with a possible D match to TRBD1 (6 bases). Germline V lookup: CDR1 MDHEN, CDR2 SYDVKM. The CDR3 is 16 residues long. V was pared by 5 bases and J by 0 bases, with 14 bases between. CDR3: CASSASGASSYNEQFF. DNA for the CDR3: TGTGCCAGCAGTGCCTCAGGGGCCAGCTCCTACAATGAGCAGTTCTTC.

This clonotype was counted at least ten times. V gene TRBV7-9 combines with J gene TRBJ2-7; no clear D gene. CDR3 length: 12 amino acids. Germline V lookup: CDR1 SEHNR, CDR2 FQNEAQ (reference sequence). The V end lost 2 bases, the J end lost 2 bases, and 4 bases lay between the germline ends. This CDR3 reads CASSLSAYEQYF. CDR3 sequence (DNA): TGTGCCAGCAGCTTATCTGCCTACGAGCAGTACTTC.